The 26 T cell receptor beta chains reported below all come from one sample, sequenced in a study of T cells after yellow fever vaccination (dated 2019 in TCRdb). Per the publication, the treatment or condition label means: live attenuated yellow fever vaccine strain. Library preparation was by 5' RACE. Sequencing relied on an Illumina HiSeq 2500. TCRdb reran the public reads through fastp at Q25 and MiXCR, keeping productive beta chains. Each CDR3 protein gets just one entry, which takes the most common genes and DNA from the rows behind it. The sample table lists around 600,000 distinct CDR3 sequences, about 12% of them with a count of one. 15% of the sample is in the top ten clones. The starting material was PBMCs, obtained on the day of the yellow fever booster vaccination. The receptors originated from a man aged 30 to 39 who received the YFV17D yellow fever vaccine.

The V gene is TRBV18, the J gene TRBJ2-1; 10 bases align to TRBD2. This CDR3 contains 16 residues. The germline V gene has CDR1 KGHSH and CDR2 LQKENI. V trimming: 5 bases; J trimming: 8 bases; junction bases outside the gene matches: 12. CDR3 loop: CASSEGLAGARDEQFF. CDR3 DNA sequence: TGTGCCAGCTCAGAGGGGCTAGCGGGAGCGAGGGATGAGCAGTTCTTC.

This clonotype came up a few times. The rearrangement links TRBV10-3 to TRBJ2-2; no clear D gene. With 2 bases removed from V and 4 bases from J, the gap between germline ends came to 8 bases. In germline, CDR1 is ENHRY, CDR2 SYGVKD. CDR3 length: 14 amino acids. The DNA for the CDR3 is TGTGCCATCAGTGAGGGGTTGCGCACCGGGGAGCTGTTTTTT. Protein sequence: CAISEGLRTGELFF.

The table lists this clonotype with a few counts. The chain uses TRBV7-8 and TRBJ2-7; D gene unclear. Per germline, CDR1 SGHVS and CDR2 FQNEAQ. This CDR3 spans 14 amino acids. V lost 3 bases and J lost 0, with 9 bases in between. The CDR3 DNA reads TGTGCCAGCAGCTTGGGCTTCAGCTCCTACGAGCAGTACTTC. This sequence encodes CASSLGFSSYEQYF.

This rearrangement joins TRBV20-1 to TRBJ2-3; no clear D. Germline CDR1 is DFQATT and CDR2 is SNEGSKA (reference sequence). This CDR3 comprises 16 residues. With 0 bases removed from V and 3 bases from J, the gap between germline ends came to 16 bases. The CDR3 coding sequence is TGCAGTGCTAGAGATTTGCCGGGTTTTGTGACAGATACGCAGTATTTT. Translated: CSARDLPGFVTDTQYF.

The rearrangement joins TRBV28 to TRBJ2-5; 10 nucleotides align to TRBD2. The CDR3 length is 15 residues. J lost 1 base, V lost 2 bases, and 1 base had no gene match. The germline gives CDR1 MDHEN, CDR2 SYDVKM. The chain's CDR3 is CASSLSGRVQETQYF. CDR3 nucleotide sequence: TGTGCCAGCAGTTTAAGCGGGAGGGTCCAAGAGACCCAGTACTTC.

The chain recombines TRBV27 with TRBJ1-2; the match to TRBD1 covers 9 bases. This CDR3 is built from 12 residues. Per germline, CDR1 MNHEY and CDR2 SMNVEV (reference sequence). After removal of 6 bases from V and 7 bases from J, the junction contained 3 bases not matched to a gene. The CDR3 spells CASSGQGIGYTF. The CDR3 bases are TGTGCCAGCAGCGGACAGGGGATTGGCTACACCTTC.

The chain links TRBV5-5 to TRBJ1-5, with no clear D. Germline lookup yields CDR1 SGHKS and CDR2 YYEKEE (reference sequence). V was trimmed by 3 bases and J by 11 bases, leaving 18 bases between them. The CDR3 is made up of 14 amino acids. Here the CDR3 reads CASSYSGSLTAQHF. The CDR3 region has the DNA TGTGCCAGCAGCTACAGTGGGTCCCTTACAGCCCAGCATTTT.

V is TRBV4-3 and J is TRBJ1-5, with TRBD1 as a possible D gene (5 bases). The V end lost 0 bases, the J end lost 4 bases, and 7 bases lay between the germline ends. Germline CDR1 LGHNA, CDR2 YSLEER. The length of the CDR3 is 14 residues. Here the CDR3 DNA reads TGCGCCAGCAGCCAAGAGGCAGGGAATCAGCCCCAGCATTTT. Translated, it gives CASSQEAGNQPQHF.

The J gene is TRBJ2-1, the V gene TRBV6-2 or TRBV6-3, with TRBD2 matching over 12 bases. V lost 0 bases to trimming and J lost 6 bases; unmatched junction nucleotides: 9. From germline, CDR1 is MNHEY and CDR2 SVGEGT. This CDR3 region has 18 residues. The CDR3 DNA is TGTGCCAGCAGTTACTCTATACCGACTAGCGGGAGTATCAATGAGCAGTTCTTC. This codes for CASSYSIPTSGSINEQFF.

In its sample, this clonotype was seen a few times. The CDR3 nucleotides read TGTGCCAGCTGCATCGGGACTAGCGGGGAAGAGACCCAGTACTTC. Protein: CASCIGTSGEETQYF. The chain joins TRBV18 to TRBJ2-5; TRBD2 agrees at 13 bases. Germline V gene data show CDR1 as KGHSH and CDR2 as LQKENI. V was clipped by 7 bases and J by 3 bases; unmatched bases: 5. The CDR3 length is 15 residues.

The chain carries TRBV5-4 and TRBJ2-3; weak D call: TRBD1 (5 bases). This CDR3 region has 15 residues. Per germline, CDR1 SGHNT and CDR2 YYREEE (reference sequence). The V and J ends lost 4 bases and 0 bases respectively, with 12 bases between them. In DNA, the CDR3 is TGTGCCAGCAGCACAGGAGAAACTAGCACAGATACGCAGTATTTT. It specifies CASSTGETSTDTQYF.

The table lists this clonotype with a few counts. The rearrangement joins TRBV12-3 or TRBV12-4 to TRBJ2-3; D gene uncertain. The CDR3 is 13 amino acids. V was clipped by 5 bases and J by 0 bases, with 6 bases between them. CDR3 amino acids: CASSRASTDTQYF. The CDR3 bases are TGTGCCAGCAGTAGAGCTAGCACAGATACGCAGTATTTT.

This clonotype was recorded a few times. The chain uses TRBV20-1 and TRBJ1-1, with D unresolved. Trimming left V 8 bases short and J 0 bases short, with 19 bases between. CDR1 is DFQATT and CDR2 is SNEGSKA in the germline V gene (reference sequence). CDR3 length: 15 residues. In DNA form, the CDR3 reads TGCAGTTTCTGCAAAGGAGGTGTGATGAACACTGAAGCTTTCTTT. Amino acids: CSFCKGGVMNTEAFF.

CDR3 DNA sequence: TGTGCCAGCAGCCCCCTGGGGACTAGCGGGGAAGATACGCAGTATTTT. Translation gives CASSPLGTSGEDTQYF. V and J are TRBV3-1 and TRBJ2-3; 13 bases map to TRBD2. V lost 4 bases and J lost 5; bases outside the gene matches: 6. The CDR3 is made up of 16 amino acids. The germline V gene encodes CDR1 LGHDT and CDR2 YNNKEL (reference sequence).

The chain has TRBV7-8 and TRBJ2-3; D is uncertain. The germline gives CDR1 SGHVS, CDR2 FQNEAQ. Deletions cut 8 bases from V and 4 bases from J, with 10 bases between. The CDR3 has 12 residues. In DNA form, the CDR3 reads TGTGCCAGCGCTAGAACTGCAGATACGCAGTATTTT. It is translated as CASARTADTQYF.

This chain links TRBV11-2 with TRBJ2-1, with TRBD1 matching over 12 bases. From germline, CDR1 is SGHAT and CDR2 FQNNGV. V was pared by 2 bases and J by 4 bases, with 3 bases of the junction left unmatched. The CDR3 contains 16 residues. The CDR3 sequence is CASSLSGQGAYNEQFF. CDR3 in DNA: TGTGCCAGCAGCTTATCGGGACAGGGGGCTTACAATGAGCAGTTCTTC.

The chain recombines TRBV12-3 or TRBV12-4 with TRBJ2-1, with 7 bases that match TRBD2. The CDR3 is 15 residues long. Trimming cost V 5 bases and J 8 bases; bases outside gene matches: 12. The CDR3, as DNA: TGTGCCAGCAGTCCCGGGACTACCTCTATCCATGAGCAGTTCTTC. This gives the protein CASSPGTTSIHEQFF.

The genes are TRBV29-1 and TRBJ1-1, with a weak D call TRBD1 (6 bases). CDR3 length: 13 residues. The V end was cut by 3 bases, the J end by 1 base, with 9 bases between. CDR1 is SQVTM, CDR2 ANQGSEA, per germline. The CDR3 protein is CSVDPRGNTEAFF. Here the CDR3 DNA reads TGCAGCGTTGACCCCAGGGGGAACACTGAAGCTTTCTTT.

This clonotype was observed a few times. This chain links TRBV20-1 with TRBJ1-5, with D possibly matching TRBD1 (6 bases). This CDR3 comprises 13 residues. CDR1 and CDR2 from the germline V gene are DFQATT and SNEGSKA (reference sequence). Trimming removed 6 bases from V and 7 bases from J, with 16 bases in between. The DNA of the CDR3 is TGCAGTGCCCCGATGGATAGGGGGCAGCCCCAGCATTTT. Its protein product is CSAPMDRGQPQHF.

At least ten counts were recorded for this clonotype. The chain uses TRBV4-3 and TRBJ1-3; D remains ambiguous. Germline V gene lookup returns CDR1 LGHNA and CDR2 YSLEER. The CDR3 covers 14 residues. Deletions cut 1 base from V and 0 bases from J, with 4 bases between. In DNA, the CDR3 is TGCGCCAGCAGCCAAGGGGACTCTGGAAACACCATATATTTT. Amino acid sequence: CASSQGDSGNTIYF.

CDR3 DNA sequence: TGTGCCAGCAGCCCGGACTTCTACAATGAGCAGTTCTTC. Translation: CASSPDFYNEQFF. The V gene is TRBV7-7, the J gene TRBJ2-1; D is possibly TRBD2 (5 bases). The CDR3 loop spans 13 amino acids. The ends were cut back, 5 bases at V and 3 bases at J, with 8 bases in the middle. Germline lookup yields CDR1 SSHAT and CDR2 FNYEAQ (reference sequence).

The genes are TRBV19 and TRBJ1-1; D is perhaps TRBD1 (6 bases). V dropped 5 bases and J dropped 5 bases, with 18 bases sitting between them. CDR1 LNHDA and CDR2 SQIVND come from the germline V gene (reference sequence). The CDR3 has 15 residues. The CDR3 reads CASSDRGQSRTEAFF. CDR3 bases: TGTGCCAGTAGTGACCGGGGACAAAGCCGGACTGAAGCTTTCTTT.

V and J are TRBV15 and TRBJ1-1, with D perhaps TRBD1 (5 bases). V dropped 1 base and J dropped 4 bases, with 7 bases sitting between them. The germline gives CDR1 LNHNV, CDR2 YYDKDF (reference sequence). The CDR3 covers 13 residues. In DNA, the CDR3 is TGTGCCACCAGCAGAGCAGGGCGCACTGAAGCTTTCTTT. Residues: CATSRAGRTEAFF.

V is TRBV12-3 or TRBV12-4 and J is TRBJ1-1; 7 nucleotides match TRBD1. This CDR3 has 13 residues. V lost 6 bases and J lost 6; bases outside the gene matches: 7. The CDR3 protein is CASRSQGMSEAFF. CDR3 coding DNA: TGTGCCAGCAGATCACAGGGGATGTCTGAAGCTTTCTTT.

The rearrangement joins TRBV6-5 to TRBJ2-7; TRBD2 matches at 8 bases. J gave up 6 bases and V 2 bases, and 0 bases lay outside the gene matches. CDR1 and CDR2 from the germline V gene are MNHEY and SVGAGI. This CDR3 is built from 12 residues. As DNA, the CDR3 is TGTGCCAGCAGTTACGCGGGGGGCGAGCAGTACTTC. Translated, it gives CASSYAGGEQYF.

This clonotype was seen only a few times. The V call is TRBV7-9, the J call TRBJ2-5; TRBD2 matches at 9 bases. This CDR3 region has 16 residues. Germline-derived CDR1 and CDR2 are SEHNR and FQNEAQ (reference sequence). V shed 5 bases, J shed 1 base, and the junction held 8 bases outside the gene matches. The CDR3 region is CASSTSGRPSQETQYF. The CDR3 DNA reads TGTGCCAGCAGCACCAGCGGGAGGCCCTCCCAAGAGACCCAGTACTTC.